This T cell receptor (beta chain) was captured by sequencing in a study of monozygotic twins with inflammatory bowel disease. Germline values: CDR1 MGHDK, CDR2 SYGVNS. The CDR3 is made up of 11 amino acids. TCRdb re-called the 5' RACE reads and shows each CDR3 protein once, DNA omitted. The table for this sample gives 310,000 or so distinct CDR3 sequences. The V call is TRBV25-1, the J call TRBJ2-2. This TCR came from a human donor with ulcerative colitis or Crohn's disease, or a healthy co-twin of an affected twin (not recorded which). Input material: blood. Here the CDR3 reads CASRSDGELFF.